A selection of T cell receptor beta chains follows, all from one sample in a study of control samples from healthy donors and cancer patients. Sequencing used immunoSEQ multiplex PCR; TCRdb keeps in-frame clones, though not all of them. The table has about 75,000 clones, over 65% seen once; the top ten hold approximately 15%. What was sequenced was blood. These receptors originate from a man aged 45-60 years in good health. Each CDR3 is given with its conserved first and last residue. D genes are given only for firm matches. Size values are once, few and many counts, or a class for expanded clones, and some rows have none.

clone_size	j_call	d_call	v_call	cdr3_nt	cdr3_aa
.	TRBJ1-1	.	TRBV7-9	TGTGCCAGCAGCTTAGTGGGGGGGTCCACTGAAGCTTTCTTT	CASSLVGGSTEAFF
once	TRBJ2-3	.	TRBV6-5	TGTGCCAGCAGTTACTCGAAACTGTACACAGATACGCAGTATTTT	CASSYSKLYTDTQYF
.	TRBJ1-1	TRBD1	TRBV11-2	TGTGCCAGCAGCCCAAACAGGGGGTATGAAGCTTTCTTT	CASSPNRGYEAFF
.	TRBJ1-5	TRBD1	TRBV25-1	TGTGCCAGCAGTCAACAGGGGACAAGCCAGCCCCAGCATTTT	CASSQQGTSQPQHF
once	TRBJ2-1	.	TRBV6-1	TGTGCCAGCACTGAAGGAACTAGCTTGTATTACAATGAGCAGTTCTTC	CASTEGTSLYYNEQFF
.	TRBJ2-7	TRBD1	TRBV30	TGTGCCTGGAGTAAACAGGGGACCTACGAGCAGTACTTC	CAWSKQGTYEQYF
.	TRBJ2-3	TRBD1	TRBV10-3	TGTGCCATCAGCGAGAGACAGGGCGGAGATACGCAGTATTTT	CAISERQGGDTQYF
few	TRBJ2-3	TRBD1	TRBV7-2	TGTGCCAGCAGCCCGACAGGGCTCGGCACAGATACGCAGTATTTT	CASSPTGLGTDTQYF
.	TRBJ2-3	.	TRBV25-1	TGTGCCAGCAGTGAATGGGGGGCCGCAAGCACAGATACGCAGTATTTT	CASSEWGAASTDTQYF
.	TRBJ2-1	.	TRBV11-3	TGTGCCAGCGGACACAGGTCCTCCTACAATGAGCAGTTCTTC	CASGHRSSYNEQFF
.	TRBJ2-7	TRBD1	TRBV6-5	TGTGCCAGCAGGCGGGACAGGAAAAATTACGAGCAGTACTTC	CASRRDRKNYEQYF